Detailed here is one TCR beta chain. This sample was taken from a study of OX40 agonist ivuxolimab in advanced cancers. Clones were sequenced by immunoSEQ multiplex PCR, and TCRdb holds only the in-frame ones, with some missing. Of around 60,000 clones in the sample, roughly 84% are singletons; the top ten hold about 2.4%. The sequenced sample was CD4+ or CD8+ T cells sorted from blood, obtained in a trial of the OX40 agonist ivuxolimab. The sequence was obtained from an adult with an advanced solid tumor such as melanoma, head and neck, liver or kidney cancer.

The CDR3 reads CASSSGNSPLHF. The CDR3 region has the DNA TGTGCCAGCAGTTCGGGGAATTCACCCCTCCACTTT. This chain connects TRBV28 to TRBJ1-6; D gene ambiguous. The CDR3 loop spans 12 amino acids. Trimming took off 4 bases at V and 7 bases at J, with 5 bases between the two ends. Germline V gene lookup returns CDR1 MDHEN and CDR2 SYDVKM.